This TCR beta chain was observed in a study of regulatory T cells in long-lasting Graves disease. The time point was: newly diagnosed GD, antithyroid drugs for less than 3 months. Scientists built the TCR library using RNA that was extracted from PBMCs. Construction of TCR beta libraries relied on iRepertoire HTBI primers and on Arm-PCR targeting CDR3 regions. TCRdb re-derived calls from the multiplex PCR reads in MiXCR, one entry per CDR3 protein. Counted here are about 370,000 distinct CDR3 sequences, 15% to 18% occurring once; the ten biggest clones make up 22%. A note on this clonotype: Its antigen is not identified.

Study-level findings and limits: Researchers examined only peripheral blood and not thyroid tissue. New patients shared more than 750 public clonotypes, fewer than the 2,500 to 3,500 shared by persistent patients.

Sequences were derived from peripheral blood mononuclear cells (PBMCs), sampled at new diagnosis, from a patient treated with antithyroid drugs. The receptor was derived from a female donor with Graves disease.

The CDR3 DNA is TGCGCCAGCAGCTTGTCGCCGAAATCTAACTATGGCTACACCTTC. This sequence encodes CASSLSPKSNYGYTF. This rearrangement joins TRBV5-1 to TRBJ1-2; the D is unclear. The V and J ends lost 1 base and 0 bases respectively, with 10 bases between them. Germline-derived CDR1 and CDR2 are SGHRS and YFSETQ. This CDR3 spans 15 amino acids.